This T cell receptor beta chain originates from a study of T cells in pancreatic ductal adenocarcinoma. Comment on this clone: Its antigen is still unknown.

V dropped 6 bases and J dropped 8; count of bases not matched to a gene: 5. The V gene's germline CDR1 is SQVTM and CDR2 ANQGSEA. The CDR3 extends over 11 amino acids. Study results and limitations: Blood clonality (about 0.072) did not differ significantly from tumor (roughly 0.11).

Selected pancreatic ductal adenocarcinoma patients had undergone surgery without neoadjuvant therapy. Sequencing used immunoSEQ multiplex PCR; TCRdb keeps in-frame clones, though not all of them. The repertoire holds 15,000 to 20,000 clones, with about nine tenths as singletons. The gene calls are TRBV29-1 and TRBJ1-2, with 8 bases that match TRBD1. The material sequenced was PBMCs. The TCR comes from a human donor with pancreatic ductal adenocarcinoma. DNA of the CDR3: TGCAGCGTGCAGGGGGCACGCGGCTACACCTTC. This codes for CSVQGARGYTF.